This is a list of T cell receptor beta chains from one sample in a study of blood T cell repertoires in COVID-19. Sequencing was performed with immunoSEQ multiplex PCR; in TCRdb, only in-frame clones are kept and a portion is missing. The sample has under 80,000 clones; 88% are singletons. Material: peripheral blood. These receptors came from a human donor in a cohort sampled during active COVID-19. The CDR3 runs from the conserved cysteine through the conserved F or W. D genes are given only for firm matches. Expanded clones are given a class, and other clones once, few, many or no size at all.

DNA: TGTGCCAGCAGTCTCGGGACTAGCGGGGACGAGCAGTTCTTC
CDR3: CASSLGTSGDEQFF
D: TRBD2
V: TRBV7-9
size: NA
J: TRBJ2-1

DNA: TGTGCCAGCAGCTCCCGCCCCACCCGGGACACGGTAGGGCATGAGCAGTTCTTC
CDR3: CASSSRPTRDTVGHEQFF
D: NA
V: TRBV11-2
size: NA
J: TRBJ2-1

DNA: TGTGCCACCCCAAGGCTATGGGCGGGAGGGCCCTTCAATGAGCAGTTCTTC
CDR3: CATPRLWAGGPFNEQFF
D: TRBD2
V: TRBV4-2
size: NA
J: TRBJ2-1

DNA: TGTGCCAGCAGTTTCGGGGCGGGAGAAAACGAGCAGTACTTC
CDR3: CASSFGAGENEQYF
D: TRBD2
V: TRBV28
size: NA
J: TRBJ2-7

DNA: TGTGCCAGCAGCCCCGGGCCGGGGACTGAAGCTTTCTTT
CDR3: CASSPGPGTEAFF
D: NA
V: TRBV7-9
size: NA
J: TRBJ1-1

DNA: TGTGCCAGCAGTTTGAGGCCGGGGGCCTACGAGCAGTACTTC
CDR3: CASSLRPGAYEQYF
D: NA
V: TRBV27
size: few
J: TRBJ2-7

DNA: TGTGCCAGTAGTATGGGTGGACAGGGGGATGAAAAACTGTTTTTT
CDR3: CASSMGGQGDEKLFF
D: TRBD1
V: TRBV19
size: NA
J: TRBJ1-4

DNA: TGTGCCAGCAGCACTAGGGAGGGTACGCAGTATTTT
CDR3: CASSTREGTQYF
D: TRBD2
V: TRBV3-1/TRBV3-2
size: NA
J: TRBJ2-3

DNA: TGTGCCATCATGAGGGGGGAGGGCTCCTACAATGAGCAGTTCTTC
CDR3: CAIMRGEGSYNEQFF
D: NA
V: TRBV10-3
size: NA
J: TRBJ2-1

DNA: TGCGCCAGCAGCCCCTCTACTAGCGGGAGGGGACTTAATGAGCAGTTCTTC
CDR3: CASSPSTSGRGLNEQFF
D: TRBD2
V: TRBV4-1
size: NA
J: TRBJ2-1

DNA: TGTGCCAGCAGTGAATCCGGCGGGAATTCACCCCTCCACTTT
CDR3: CASSESGGNSPLHF
D: NA
V: TRBV25-1
size: NA
J: TRBJ1-6

DNA: TGTGCCATCAGTGAGTCGACTCTTGAGGCGGGACGCACAGATACGCAGTATTTT
CDR3: CAISESTLEAGRTDTQYF
D: NA
V: TRBV10-3
size: NA
J: TRBJ2-3

DNA: TGCGCCAGCAGCTTGGCTGCCCGCTCGGTAAATGAGCAGTTCTTC
CDR3: CASSLAARSVNEQFF
D: NA
V: TRBV5-1
size: NA
J: TRBJ2-1

DNA: TGTGCCAGCAGTGAAATCGGGGGGAACGCCTACGAGCAGTACTTC
CDR3: CASSEIGGNAYEQYF
D: TRBD2
V: TRBV2
size: NA
J: TRBJ2-7

DNA: TGTGCCACCAGTGATGGGGGGGGCGGGACAGATACGCAGTATTTT
CDR3: CATSDGGGGTDTQYF
D: NA
V: TRBV24-1
size: few
J: TRBJ2-3

DNA: TGTGCCAGCTCACCACAGGGGTCGAACACTGAAGCTTTCTTT
CDR3: CASSPQGSNTEAFF
D: NA
V: TRBV18
size: NA
J: TRBJ1-1

DNA: TGTGCCAGTAGTTGGCATAGCAGCAATCAGCCCCAGCATTTT
CDR3: CASSWHSSNQPQHF
D: NA
V: TRBV19
size: NA
J: TRBJ1-5

DNA: TGTGCCAGCAGTTACTCGGCAGGGGGAACTGAAGCTTTCTTT
CDR3: CASSYSAGGTEAFF
D: TRBD1
V: TRBV6-2/TRBV6-3
size: NA
J: TRBJ1-1

DNA: TGTGCCAGCAGCTTGAGCTCAGGGGGTTCTACTGCGAACACCGGGGAGCTGTTTTTT
CDR3: CASSLSSGGSTANTGELFF
D: TRBD1
V: TRBV5-6
size: NA
J: TRBJ2-2

DNA: TGTGCCAGCAGCCAGGGATACAGGGGTAACTATGGCTACACCTTC
CDR3: CASSQGYRGNYGYTF
D: TRBD1
V: TRBV3-1/TRBV3-2
size: NA
J: TRBJ1-2

DNA: TGTGCCAGCACCTCTTCTAGCGGGAGTGGAGAGACCCAGTACTTC
CDR3: CASTSSSGSGETQYF
D: TRBD2
V: TRBV3-1/TRBV3-2
size: NA
J: TRBJ2-5

DNA: TGCGCCAGCAGCCAAGATTGGACTCCCCTAGATACGCAGTATTTT
CDR3: CASSQDWTPLDTQYF
D: NA
V: TRBV4-1
size: NA
J: TRBJ2-3

DNA: TGTGCCAGCAGGCGGGGGGAAGAGACCCAGTACTTC
CDR3: CASRRGEETQYF
D: TRBD2
V: TRBV11-3
size: NA
J: TRBJ2-5

DNA: TGTGCCAGCAGCTCCCCGTCTTCTGGGGCCAACGTCCTGACTTTC
CDR3: CASSSPSSGANVLTF
D: NA
V: TRBV11-2
size: NA
J: TRBJ2-6

DNA: TGTGCCAGTAGTACGACAAACCAAGAGACCCAGTACTTC
CDR3: CASSTTNQETQYF
D: NA
V: TRBV19
size: NA
J: TRBJ2-5

DNA: TGTGCCAGTAGTAATACCGGGACAGGGACTGAAGCTTTCTTT
CDR3: CASSNTGTGTEAFF
D: TRBD1
V: TRBV19
size: NA
J: TRBJ1-1

DNA: TGTGCCAGCAGCGTGGCTAGATCTGAGCAGTTCTTC
CDR3: CASSVARSEQFF
D: NA
V: TRBV11-3
size: NA
J: TRBJ2-1

DNA: TGTGCCAGCAGCCTACGGGGGGTGACTAATGAAAAACTGTTTTTT
CDR3: CASSLRGVTNEKLFF
D: NA
V: TRBV9
size: NA
J: TRBJ1-4

DNA: TGTGCCAGCAGCCAAGGGGAGCAGGATACGCAGTATTTT
CDR3: CASSQGEQDTQYF
D: NA
V: TRBV4-2
size: NA
J: TRBJ2-3

DNA: TGTGCCAGCAGTCCCACCTCACAGGGCCCGAACACTGAAGCTTTCTTT
CDR3: CASSPTSQGPNTEAFF
D: NA
V: TRBV11-2
size: NA
J: TRBJ1-1

DNA: TGTGCCAGCAGCAAAGCCAGACGCAGGCGACTTAGCGGGAGGGCCTTTGCGACGTACAATGAGCAGTTCTTC
CDR3: CASSKARRRRLSGRAFATYNEQFF
D: NA
V: TRBV21-1
size: NA
J: TRBJ2-1

DNA: TGTGCCAGCAGCTACAGGGGGGCCTATGGCTACACCTTC
CDR3: CASSYRGAYGYTF
D: TRBD1
V: TRBV11-3
size: NA
J: TRBJ1-2

DNA: TGTGCCAGCAGTTCACGGGCGGGGGTCCTCCTGAACACTGAAGCTTTCTTT
CDR3: CASSSRAGVLLNTEAFF
D: NA
V: TRBV27
size: NA
J: TRBJ1-1

DNA: TGTGCCAGCAGCTTAGGGGCGGCTAACTATGGCTACACCTTC
CDR3: CASSLGAANYGYTF
D: NA
V: TRBV5-4
size: NA
J: TRBJ1-2

DNA: TGTGCCAGTAGTATCACAGGGGACACTGAAGCTTTCTTT
CDR3: CASSITGDTEAFF
D: TRBD1
V: TRBV19
size: NA
J: TRBJ1-1

DNA: TGTGCCAGCAGTTTAGGGACTTTAGCACGAGAGACCCAGTACTTC
CDR3: CASSLGTLARETQYF
D: NA
V: TRBV28
size: NA
J: TRBJ2-5